A selection of T cell receptor beta chains follows, all from one sample in a study of T-cell memory formation after mild COVID-19. TCRdb ran MiXCR on the 5' RACE reads and lists one entry per CDR3 protein. The repertoire holds some 290,000 distinct CDR3 sequences, with around 15% as singletons. The sequenced sample was PBMCs or a T cell subset sorted from them (not recorded which). The receptors derive from a man between 18 and 29 years old who had mild COVID-19 (a few samples of this study predate the infection). Cell type and time point are not known. Both conserved end residues are part of each CDR3. Fields, in order: D gene, V gene, clone size, J gene, CDR3 DNA, CDR3 protein. A D gene is named only where the DNA matches it firmly. The listing skips clone size in some rows; elsewhere it reads once, few, many or a size class.

>NA|TRBV5-1|few|TRBJ2-7
TGCGCCAGCAGCTTGGAGCAAGCGGCGGACGAGCAGTACTTC
CASSLEQAADEQYF
>TRBD2|TRBV6-2/TRBV6-3|NA|TRBJ2-1
TGTGCCAGCATCGGACCTTTTACCGGGACTACGAACAATGAGCAGTTCTTC
CASIGPFTGTTNNEQFF
>NA|TRBV28|NA|TRBJ2-5
TGTGCCAGCAGTCTGACCGTCGGGTTGGAGACCCAGTACTTC
CASSLTVGLETQYF
>NA|TRBV12-3/TRBV12-4|few|TRBJ2-2
TGTGCCAGCAGAGGGCGGGGGAACACCGGGGAGCTGTTTTTT
CASRGRGNTGELFF
>TRBD2|TRBV7-2|NA|TRBJ2-2
TGTGCCAGCAGCTTTGGGCTAGCGGACACCGGGGAGCTGTTTTTT
CASSFGLADTGELFF
>NA|TRBV12-3/TRBV12-4|NA|TRBJ1-5
TGTGCCAGCAGTTCGGTGAGGGGGCAGCCCCAGCATTTT
CASSSVRGQPQHF
>TRBD2|TRBV5-6|NA|TRBJ2-1
TGTGCCAGCAGCACGACCACTAGCGGGGGGGCAAATGAGCAGTTCTTC
CASSTTTSGGANEQFF
>TRBD1|TRBV7-9|NA|TRBJ2-6
TGTGCCAGCAGCTTGGGACAGTATACGAGCTCTGGGGCCAACGTCCTGACTTTC
CASSLGQYTSSGANVLTF
>NA|TRBV30|NA|TRBJ1-4
TGTGCCTGGAGCTGGGTCTGGGGAAGGCCGAATGAAAAACTGTTTTTT
CAWSWVWGRPNEKLFF
>NA|TRBV12-3/TRBV12-4|NA|TRBJ1-1
TGTGCCAGCAGCCCCGGGACACGCGAAGCTTTCTTT
CASSPGTREAFF
>NA|TRBV12-3/TRBV12-4|NA|TRBJ2-4
TGTGCCAGCCGTTGGGTTGGCGAAAACATTCAGTACTTC
CASRWVGENIQYF
>TRBD2|TRBV7-2|few|TRBJ2-3
TGTGCCAGCAGCCCGGGGGGGCCCCCAGATACGCAGTATTTT
CASSPGGPPDTQYF
>NA|TRBV11-2|NA|TRBJ1-1
TGTGCCAGCAGCTTAGACATCAACACTGAAGCTTTCTTT
CASSLDINTEAFF
>NA|TRBV18|few|TRBJ2-1
TGTGCCAGCTCACGAACAGGGTTTGGGGGCCGCAATGAGCAGTTCTTC
CASSRTGFGGRNEQFF
>NA|TRBV6-5|once|TRBJ2-3
TGTGCCAGCAGTTACCGCCTCCATCCCCTTAACACAGATACGCAGTATTTT
CASSYRLHPLNTDTQYF
>TRBD1|TRBV5-1|NA|TRBJ2-5
TGCGCCAGCAGCTTGGCCGGGACAGGGGCAGGAGAGACCCAGTACTTC
CASSLAGTGAGETQYF
>TRBD1|TRBV5-1|NA|TRBJ2-7
TGCGCCAGCAGCTTGGCTGGGACAGGGGGCTCCTACGAGCAGTACTTC
CASSLAGTGGSYEQYF
>TRBD1|TRBV20-1|NA|TRBJ2-7
TGCAGTGCTAGGGAAGGGACAGGGTTCTACGAGCAGTACTTC
CSAREGTGFYEQYF
>TRBD2|TRBV6-5|many|TRBJ2-1
TGTGCCAGCAGACTGGGACTAGCGGCCAATGAGCAGTTCTTC
CASRLGLAANEQFF
>NA|TRBV12-3/TRBV12-4|few|TRBJ1-5
TGTGCCAGCAGTTTAGGCCAGGGCGGGGGTCAGCCCCAGCATTTT
CASSLGQGGGQPQHF
>NA|TRBV7-3|NA|TRBJ2-3
TGTGCCAGCAGCCCAGGATCAGGGGCCTCGCCAGATACGCAGTATTTT
CASSPGSGASPDTQYF
>NA|TRBV20-1|NA|TRBJ1-2
TGCAGTGCTTATACCCAGGGTAGCTACACCTTC
CSAYTQGSYTF
>TRBD1|TRBV4-1|few|TRBJ2-7
TGCGCCAGCAGCCAAGTACAGGGGAGCTCCTACGAGCAGTACTTC
CASSQVQGSSYEQYF
>NA|TRBV4-3|NA|TRBJ2-2
TGCGCCAGCAGCCAAGATCTCGTGGGGGCCAGGGAGCTGTTTTTT
CASSQDLVGARELFF
>TRBD2|TRBV29-1|NA|TRBJ2-3
TGCAGCGTTGAAAAGAGCGGGGAGCTCACAGATACGCAGTATTTT
CSVEKSGELTDTQYF
>NA|TRBV28|NA|TRBJ1-1
TGTGCCAGCAGTTTATTCGGGGCTCTGAACACTGAAGCTTTCTTT
CASSLFGALNTEAFF
>NA|TRBV7-2|NA|TRBJ2-1
TGTGCCAGCAGCGTAAGCCCTTATAAGGGGACGTACAATGAGCAGTTCTTC
CASSVSPYKGTYNEQFF
>NA|TRBV6-2/TRBV6-3|few|TRBJ1-2
TGTGCCAGCAGTTACGCAGGGATCGGTGGCTACACCTTC
CASSYAGIGGYTF
>TRBD1|TRBV6-2/TRBV6-3|few|TRBJ1-5
TGTGCCAGCAGAGGGGGACAGGATGGGAATCAGCCCCAGCATTTT
CASRGGQDGNQPQHF
>NA|TRBV20-1|few|TRBJ1-1
TGCAGTGCTAGAGTTCCGGTATACCCGGACACTGAAGCTTTCTTT
CSARVPVYPDTEAFF
>NA|TRBV14|NA|TRBJ2-1
TGTGCCAGCAGCCAAGGAATTGCGGCAGGCTCCTACAATGAGCAGTTCTTC
CASSQGIAAGSYNEQFF
>TRBD1|TRBV11-1|NA|TRBJ1-6
TGTGCCAGCAGACAAAAGGACAGGGGTAATTCACCCCTCCACTTT
CASRQKDRGNSPLHF
>NA|TRBV28|NA|TRBJ1-2
TGTGCCAGCGCCGGGCCTAACACTAACTATGGCTACACCTTC
CASAGPNTNYGYTF
>NA|TRBV14|few|TRBJ2-3
TGTGCCAGCAGCCGTGACTATAGCACAGATACGCAGTATTTT
CASSRDYSTDTQYF
>TRBD2|TRBV6-2/TRBV6-3|NA|TRBJ2-2
TGTGCCAGCAAGGGACTAGCGGGACTCCACACCGGGGAGCTGTTTTTT
CASKGLAGLHTGELFF
>NA|TRBV19|NA|TRBJ1-1
TGTGCCAGTAGTGGCGGAAGGAGGACAGAGGCTTTCTTT
CASSGGRRTEAFF
>NA|TRBV7-2|many|TRBJ2-1
TGTGCCAGCAGCTTAGCTTCGTATGAGCAGTTCTTC
CASSLASYEQFF
>NA|TRBV6-6|once|TRBJ1-2
TGTGCCAGCAGCCCCCTTTATTATGGCTACACCTTC
CASSPLYYGYTF
>NA|TRBV7-2|NA|TRBJ1-4
TGTGCCAGCAGCCCCGGACAGCCAGCTAATGAAAAACTGTTTTTT
CASSPGQPANEKLFF
>NA|TRBV12-3/TRBV12-4|few|TRBJ2-2
TGTGCCAGCAGTTTAGGAGACGGGGAGCTGTTTTTT
CASSLGDGELFF
>NA|TRBV11-2|NA|TRBJ2-5
TGTGCCAGCAGCTTGCAGGAACAGGCAATTGAGACCCAGTACTTC
CASSLQEQAIETQYF
>TRBD2|TRBV7-7|many|TRBJ2-2
TGTGCCAGCAGCTTAGGCGGGGGGCATAACACCGGGGAGCTGTTTTTT
CASSLGGGHNTGELFF
>NA|TRBV4-3|few|TRBJ2-3
TGCGCCAGCAGCCAAGATACCGGAGATACGCAGTATTTT
CASSQDTGDTQYF
>NA|TRBV4-2|NA|TRBJ2-2
TGTGCCAGCCAAGTGGGTACATTCACCGGGGAGCTGTTTTTT
CASQVGTFTGELFF